Sequencing of this T cell receptor (beta chain) was carried out in a study of CD8 T cells in Susac syndrome. Regarding the study as a whole: The study conceded that its TCR sequencing and HLA analysis involved relatively few individuals.

As for this clonotype: Its antigen is still unknown.

An input of roughly 0.45 to 1 ug of RNA was subjected to reverse transcription using random hexamers. Each CDR3 protein is one row after TCRdb ran MiXCR on the immunoSEQ multiplex PCR reads. The data hold around 150,000 distinct CDR3 sequences, with 90% to 95% observed a single time. This CDR3 is 14 amino acids long. From germline, CDR1 is SGHTA and CDR2 FQGNSA. Trimming took 5 bases from V and 4 from J, leaving 14 bases between them. The chain joins TRBV7-2 to TRBJ1-2; D may be TRBD1 (6 bases). The receptor was isolated from a human donor in good health. Specimen: CD4+ T cells from PBMCs. The CDR3 DNA is TGTGCCAGCAGCCTATTAGGGGGGAGCTATGGCTACACCTTC. The encoded protein is CASSLLGGSYGYTF.